This note documents a single TCR beta chain sequence. The data were taken from a study of CD8 T cells in Susac syndrome. The CDR3 is 15 amino acids. Germline V gene sequence: CDR1 PRHDT, CDR2 FYEKMQ (reference sequence). With 2 bases clipped from V and 7 bases from J, the junction kept 11 bases outside the gene matches. With random hexamers, reverse transcription was performed on about 0.5 to 1 ug of RNA. Across 54 Vbeta and 13 Jbeta, immunoSEQ multiplex PCR amplified TCR beta CDR3. MiXCR, applied by TCRdb to the immunoSEQ multiplex PCR reads, yields one record per CDR3 protein. The table includes around 130,000 distinct CDR3 sequences, about 90% detected once.

This chain connects TRBV13 to TRBJ2-7; TRBD2 agrees at 7 bases. Sequenced: CD8+ T cells from PBMCs. The source of this sequence is a human donor with multiple sclerosis. The CDR3: CASSLYGPGGGEQYF. The CDR3 nucleotides are TGTGCCAGCAGCTTATACGGCCCGGGAGGTGGGGAGCAGTACTTC.